This entry lists 24 T cell receptor beta chains sequenced from one sample in a study of cytomegalovirus exposure and HLA in healthy donors. PCR used 60 Vbeta primers and 13 Jbeta primers. Generated by immunoSEQ multiplex PCR, the TCRdb table keeps only in-frame clones and is missing some. The sample has roughly 200,000 clones; approximately 80% are singletons. The sample was PBMCs. Receptors originate from a woman aged 18-29 years in good health and CMV-seronegative.

V and J are TRBV5-1 and TRBJ2-2, with TRBD1 identical over 7 bases. Losses at the gene ends were 1 base for V and 5 bases for J; bases not matched to a gene: 5. The CDR3 sequence is 15 residues long. Germline-derived CDR1 and CDR2 are SGHRS and YFSETQ. The CDR3 is CASSLTTGETGELFF. CDR3 nucleotide sequence: TGCGCCAGCAGCTTGACCACAGGGGAAACCGGGGAGCTGTTTTTT.

This clone was seen a handful of times. The V gene is TRBV4-1, the J gene TRBJ1-1; D unresolved. Trimming took off 3 bases at V and 2 bases at J, with 10 bases between the two ends. Per the germline V gene, CDR1 is MGHRA and CDR2 is YSYEKL. This CDR3 spans 14 amino acids. CDR3 region: CASSHTVFNTEAFF. DNA for the CDR3: TGCGCCAGCAGCCATACAGTGTTCAACACTGAAGCTTTCTTT.

The chain couples TRBV7-9 to TRBJ2-1; a possible D gene is TRBD2 (6 bases). CDR3 length equals 15 residues. The germline V and J ends were trimmed by 5 bases and 8 bases, with 19 bases remaining between them. Germline CDR1 SEHNR, CDR2 FQNEAQ (reference sequence). CDR3 in amino acids: CASSLGGLAMDEQFF. The CDR3 nucleotides read TGTGCCAGCAGCCTTGGGGGTCTAGCGATGGATGAGCAGTTCTTC.

The J gene is TRBJ2-7, the V gene TRBV10-3, with 10 bases aligning to TRBD2. The ends lost 3 bases at V and 7 bases at J; junction bases unmatched: 6. There are 14 residues in the CDR3. Germline V lookup: CDR1 ENHRY, CDR2 SYGVKD. The CDR3 is CAISEVPAGGEQYV. The CDR3, as DNA: TGTGCCATCAGTGAAGTCCCAGCGGGAGGGGAGCAGTACGTC.

This sequence joins TRBV7-8 and TRBJ1-5, with D possibly matching TRBD1 (5 bases). The CDR3 has 14 amino acids. Germline V gene sequence: CDR1 SGHVS, CDR2 FQNEAQ. Trimming left V 0 bases short and J 6 bases short, with 9 bases between. The CDR3 DNA reads TGTGCCAGCAGCTTAGCGGGGGGTAGTCAGCCCCAGCATTTT. This gives the protein CASSLAGGSQPQHF.

This chain connects TRBV7-9 to TRBJ2-3; 8 bases fit TRBD2. The germline CDR1 and CDR2 sequences are SEHNR and FQNEAQ (reference sequence). The CDR3 loop spans 14 amino acids. Trimming at V came to 5 bases and at J to 7 bases, leaving 8 bases not matched to a gene. The DNA for the CDR3 is TGTGCCAGCAGCCCGTCGCTAGCGGGCTATACGCAGTATTTT. It encodes CASSPSLAGYTQYF.

The V call is TRBV6-4, the J call TRBJ2-1; D not resolved. CDR1 and CDR2 (germline): MRHNA, SNTAGT. CDR3 length: 13 residues. Trimming took 0 bases from V and 4 from J, leaving 4 bases between them. CDR3 DNA sequence: TGTGCCAGCAGTGACTCGGAGTACAATGAGCAGTTCTTC. Protein sequence: CASSDSEYNEQFF.

The V gene is TRBV4-3, the J gene TRBJ2-1; 11 nucleotides agree with TRBD1. The V gene end was trimmed by 1 base and the J gene end by 5 bases; junction bases not matched to a gene: 4. Germline V gene sequence: CDR1 LGHNA, CDR2 YSLEER. The CDR3 has 16 residues. The CDR3: CASSQVDRGLDNEQFF. As DNA, the CDR3 is TGCGCCAGCAGCCAAGTGGACAGGGGGCTTGACAATGAGCAGTTCTTC.

This chain uses TRBV2 with TRBJ1-2, with TRBD1 as a possible D gene (5 bases). The CDR3 loop spans 14 amino acids. The germline V and J ends were trimmed by 5 bases and 4 bases, with 14 bases remaining between them. The germline V gene has CDR1 SNHLY and CDR2 FYNNEI. The CDR3 here is CASSRPGGIYGYTF. The CDR3 region has the DNA TGTGCCAGCAGTAGGCCTGGGGGGATCTATGGCTACACCTTC.

This clone was counted between two and nine times. The genes are TRBV6-6 and TRBJ1-5; the D gene is possibly TRBD1 (6 bases). Germline V gene lookup returns CDR1 MNHNY and CDR2 SVGAGI (reference sequence). The CDR3 has 14 residues. Trimming left V 9 bases short and J 4 bases short, with 16 bases between. The CDR3 DNA reads TGTGCCAGTGCCCCCCAGGGGCTGAATCAGCCCCAGCATTTT. It encodes CASAPQGLNQPQHF.

The chain recombines TRBV19 with TRBJ1-4; 8 positions agree with TRBD1. The CDR3 is 16 amino acids. V trimming: 5 bases; J trimming: 3 bases; junction bases outside the gene matches: 8. CDR1 LNHDA and CDR2 SQIVND come from the germline V gene (reference sequence). CDR3 nucleotides: TGTGCCAGTAGTGGCTGGGAGACAGGGGCTAATGAAAAACTGTTTTTT. Its protein is CASSGWETGANEKLFF.

This sequence joins TRBV27 and TRBJ1-2; TRBD1 is a possible D gene (5 bases). Per the germline V gene, CDR1 is MNHEY and CDR2 is SMNVEV (reference sequence). This CDR3 region has 13 residues. V was trimmed by 4 bases and J by 8 bases, leaving 14 bases between them. The CDR3 region has the DNA TGTGCCAGCAGTTCACAGGCCGGGAGAGGCTACACCTTC. Translated, it gives CASSSQAGRGYTF.

In nucleotides, the CDR3 is TGTGCCAGCCGACAAGCAGGGTTGATGAACACTGAAGCTTTCTTT. Amino acids: CASRQAGLMNTEAFF. The chain carries TRBV27 and TRBJ1-1; tentatively, D is TRBD1 (5 bases). The V end was cut by 8 bases, the J end by 0 bases, with 16 bases between. CDR1 MNHEY and CDR2 SMNVEV come from the germline V gene (reference sequence). CDR3 size: 15 residues.

The chain carries TRBV19 and TRBJ2-3, with TRBD1 identical over 7 bases. The CDR3 spans 15 residues. V lost 5 bases, J lost 4 bases, and 9 bases stayed unmatched. CDR1 is LNHDA and CDR2 is SQIVND in the germline V gene (reference sequence). CDR3 residues: CASSSRQGEADTQYF. The CDR3 coding sequence is TGTGCCAGTAGTTCGAGGCAGGGGGAAGCAGATACGCAGTATTTT.

The chain combines TRBV5-5 with TRBJ1-2; TRBD1 agrees at 10 bases. V gave up 0 bases and J gave up 3 bases; unmatched junction bases: 8. The CDR3 is 17 amino acids. From germline, CDR1 is SGHKS and CDR2 YYEKEE (reference sequence). The CDR3 nucleotides read TGTGCCAGCAGCTTGGATGGGACAGGGGCCCTATACTATGGCTACACCTTC. It codes for CASSLDGTGALYYGYTF.

This chain joins TRBV10-1 and TRBJ2-3, with D tentatively TRBD1 (5 bases). Trimming removed 0 bases from V and 4 bases from J, with 11 bases in between. CDR1 is WNHNN and CDR2 is SYGVQD in the germline V gene (reference sequence). This CDR3 is built from 15 residues. The CDR3 here is CASSESGVGADTQYF. The DNA of the CDR3 is TGCGCCAGCAGTGAGTCAGGGGTAGGGGCAGATACGCAGTATTTT.

A single count supports this clone. V usage is TRBV7-8 and J usage is TRBJ2-3; D perhaps matches TRBD2 (5 bases). V lost 4 bases and J lost 6, with 17 bases in between. CDR1 SGHVS and CDR2 FQNEAQ come from the germline V gene. This CDR3 comprises 15 residues. The CDR3 loop reads CASSYNPRAADTQYF. The CDR3 coding sequence is TGTGCCAGCAGCTACAATCCGAGGGCCGCGGATACGCAGTATTTT.

The V gene is TRBV7-2, the J gene TRBJ1-2; D unclear. The CDR3 runs 12 residues. Germline V gives CDR1 SGHTA, CDR2 FQGNSA. With 7 bases removed from V and 7 bases from J, the gap between germline ends came to 13 bases. The CDR3 DNA follows: TGTGCCAGCAATAGACTGGCGGGTGGCTACACCTTC. It yields the protein CASNRLAGGYTF.

This chain uses TRBV25-1 with TRBJ2-3; unclear D gene. Germline values: CDR1 MGHDK, CDR2 SYGVNS. With 4 bases removed from V and 4 bases from J, the gap between germline ends came to 12 bases. CDR3 length equals 14 residues. The CDR3 loop is CASSALVSSDTQYF. In nucleotides, the CDR3 is TGTGCCAGCAGTGCCTTAGTATCATCAGATACGCAGTATTTT.

V is TRBV6-5 and J is TRBJ1-5; 7 nucleotides line up with TRBD1. The CDR3 has 15 amino acids. Trimming cost V 6 bases and J 4 bases; bases outside gene matches: 9. Looked up from germline, CDR1 is MNHEY and CDR2 is SVGAGI. CDR3: CASRADRLRNQPQHF. The CDR3 DNA reads as TGTGCCAGCAGAGCGGACAGGTTGAGGAATCAGCCCCAGCATTTT.

The chain's CDR3 is CASSQAGTSGSYNEQFF. In DNA, the CDR3 is TGTGCCAGCAGCCAAGCGGGCACTAGCGGATCCTACAATGAGCAGTTCTTC. This chain joins TRBV4-2 and TRBJ2-1, with TRBD2 matching 8 bases. The CDR3 extends over 17 amino acids. J gave up 1 base and V 1 base, and 6 bases lay outside the gene matches. CDR1 LGHNA and CDR2 YNFKEQ come from the germline V gene.

This clone has a handful of counts. The chain is built from TRBV13 and TRBJ2-7; D ambiguous. The CDR3 runs 11 residues. V was shortened by 4 bases and J by 7 bases, with 8 bases between the two germline ends. The germline V gene encodes CDR1 PRHDT and CDR2 FYEKMQ (reference sequence). The CDR3 sequence is CASSSSGEQYV. For the CDR3, the DNA is TGTGCCAGCAGCTCCTCCGGAGAGCAGTACGTC.

Written as DNA, the CDR3 is TGTGCCTGGAGATTGAACCCCATGGGGGGTTTCAATTCACCCCTCCACTTT. Its translation: CAWRLNPMGGFNSPLHF. The chain recombines TRBV30 with TRBJ1-6; the D gene is possibly TRBD1 (5 bases). Per germline, CDR1 GTSNPN and CDR2 SVGIG (reference sequence). CDR3 size: 17 residues. V was trimmed by 3 bases and J by 7 bases, leaving 22 bases between them.

This clone has more than one count but fewer than ten. The rearrangement joins TRBV19 to TRBJ1-2, with D perhaps matching TRBD1 (5 bases). The germline gives CDR1 LNHDA, CDR2 SQIVND (reference sequence). V was cut by 10 bases and J by 5 bases, with 14 bases left in between. The CDR3 loop spans 12 amino acids. The CDR3 protein is CATLGRAYGYTF. DNA of the CDR3: TGTGCCACCCTCGGCAGGGCGTATGGCTACACCTTC.